This TCR beta chain originates from a study of shared clonotypes between healthy human individuals. This clone showed up just once. The target antigen is unknown. CDR3 length: 17 amino acids. Germline V CDR1 and CDR2: MDHEN, SYDVKM. Measured with immunoSEQ multiplex PCR; TCRdb has only the in-frame clones, and not every one. The table records over a million clones, around 78% of them present only once. Study observations and caveats: Rarefaction revealed incomplete sorted-subset sequencing despite large depth. Against clonotypes common to all four donors, non-shared ones had lower generation probabilities.

The clonotype originates from a man younger than 35 in good health. Some clones in this sample may be carry-over from other donors' samples. Sequences were obtained from memory CD4+ T cells from PBMCs. Subset noted: CD45RA-negative fraction. This sequence joins TRBV28 and TRBJ1-5, with TRBD1 as a possible D gene (6 bases). Gene TRBJ2-3 matches the end of the DNA better, so the J call may be wrong. CDR3 sequence (DNA): TGTGCCAGCAGTTTCTACCACCGGGACAAACTGCATCAGCCCCAGTATTTT. Translation: CASSFYHRDKLHQPQYF.